This is a list of T cell receptor beta chains from one sample in a study of T cell clones after liver transplantation. TCRdb's table, derived via immunoSEQ multiplex PCR, lists solely in-frame clones and lacks some. The sample lists tens of thousands of clones; under 85% were seen once. The sample in question was CD4+ T cells from blood, obtained at the 22-month timepoint. The receptors here all came from a human patient who received a liver transplant. Certain T cells may be donor cells from the graft. CDR3s include the opening cysteine and the closing phenylalanine or tryptophan. Each record gives: clone size, D gene, V gene, J gene, CDR3 protein, CDR3 DNA. D genes are given only for firm matches. Some rows mark clone size as missing; the rest say once, few, many or name a class of expanded clone.

clone_size: -
d_call: -
v_call: TRBV5-1
j_call: TRBJ2-3
cdr3_aa: CASSLGDTTDTQYF
cdr3_nt: TGCGCCAGCAGCTTGGGAGACACCACAGATACGCAGTATTTT

clone_size: once
d_call: -
v_call: TRBV6-6
j_call: TRBJ1-6
cdr3_aa: CASNGESSYNSPLHF
cdr3_nt: TGTGCCAGCAACGGAGAGAGCTCCTATAATTCACCCCTCCACTTT

clone_size: -
d_call: TRBD1
v_call: TRBV9
j_call: TRBJ1-1
cdr3_aa: CASSARDRATEAFF
cdr3_nt: TGTGCCAGCAGCGCCCGGGACAGAGCCACTGAAGCTTTCTTT

clone_size: many
d_call: -
v_call: TRBV10-1
j_call: TRBJ2-2
cdr3_aa: CASSTDIRTGELFF
cdr3_nt: TGCGCCAGCAGTACGGACATCAGAACCGGGGAGCTGTTTTTT

clone_size: -
d_call: -
v_call: TRBV11-2
j_call: TRBJ2-7
cdr3_aa: CASIRAASVVPTEQYF
cdr3_nt: TGTGCCAGCATCCGGGCGGCTAGCGTAGTCCCCACCGAGCAGTACTTC

clone_size: -
d_call: -
v_call: TRBV30
j_call: TRBJ1-1
cdr3_aa: CAWSRSRTEAFF
cdr3_nt: TGTGCCTGGAGTAGGAGTAGGACTGAAGCTTTCTTT

clone_size: -
d_call: -
v_call: TRBV11-2
j_call: TRBJ2-2
cdr3_aa: CASSLGQNTGELFF
cdr3_nt: TGTGCCAGCAGCTTAGGCCAGAACACCGGGGAGCTGTTTTTT

clone_size: -
d_call: TRBD1
v_call: TRBV10-3
j_call: TRBJ2-1
cdr3_aa: CAISAQTGLYNEQFF
cdr3_nt: TGTGCCATCAGTGCTCAGACAGGGTTGTACAATGAGCAGTTCTTC

clone_size: once
d_call: -
v_call: TRBV27
j_call: TRBJ1-5
cdr3_aa: CASSPTDSNQPQHF
cdr3_nt: TGTGCCAGCAGTCCAACAGATAGCAATCAGCCCCAGCATTTT

clone_size: -
d_call: TRBD1
v_call: TRBV15
j_call: TRBJ2-3
cdr3_aa: CATSRDGTVTDTQYF
cdr3_nt: TGTGCCACCAGCAGAGATGGGACAGTCACAGATACGCAGTATTTT

clone_size: few
d_call: TRBD1
v_call: TRBV19
j_call: TRBJ2-3
cdr3_aa: CASSLQGATDTQYF
cdr3_nt: TGTGCCAGTAGTTTGCAGGGGGCAACAGATACGCAGTATTTT

clone_size: -
d_call: -
v_call: TRBV7-9
j_call: TRBJ2-7
cdr3_aa: CASSRAYEQYF
cdr3_nt: TGTGCCAGCAGCCGAGCCTACGAGCAGTACTTC

clone_size: -
d_call: -
v_call: TRBV7-9
j_call: TRBJ2-3
cdr3_aa: CASSLEPPADTQYF
cdr3_nt: TGTGCCAGCAGCTTAGAGCCGCCGGCCGATACGCAGTATTTT

clone_size: -
d_call: -
v_call: TRBV6-1
j_call: TRBJ1-1
cdr3_aa: CASSAYSFMNTEAFF
cdr3_nt: TGTGCCAGCAGTGCTTACAGTTTCATGAACACTGAAGCTTTCTTT

clone_size: -
d_call: -
v_call: TRBV7-2
j_call: TRBJ1-1
cdr3_aa: CASSSLGQGTVRSTEAFF
cdr3_nt: TGTGCCAGCAGCTCCTTAGGTCAGGGGACGGTGAGGAGCACTGAAGCTTTCTTT

clone_size: -
d_call: -
v_call: TRBV4-2
j_call: TRBJ2-4
cdr3_aa: CASSQTELAKNIQYF
cdr3_nt: TGTGCCAGCAGCCAAACGGAACTAGCCAAAAACATTCAGTACTTC

clone_size: -
d_call: TRBD1
v_call: TRBV23-1
j_call: TRBJ2-6
cdr3_aa: CASSQASPTTGTGANVLTF
cdr3_nt: TGCGCCAGCAGTCAAGCATCCCCAACGACAGGGACTGGGGCCAACGTCCTGACTTTC

clone_size: -
d_call: -
v_call: TRBV6-6
j_call: TRBJ2-6
cdr3_aa: CASSYIGAGANVLTF
cdr3_nt: TGTGCCAGCAGTTACATTGGGGCTGGGGCCAACGTCCTGACTTTC

clone_size: once
d_call: -
v_call: TRBV19
j_call: TRBJ1-1
cdr3_aa: CASSIQQGGNTEAFF
cdr3_nt: TGTGCCAGTAGTATACAACAGGGCGGGAACACTGAAGCTTTCTTT

clone_size: -
d_call: -
v_call: TRBV28
j_call: TRBJ1-3
cdr3_aa: CASSQGISGNTIYF
cdr3_nt: TGTGCCAGCAGTCAAGGGATATCTGGAAACACCATATATTTT

clone_size: once
d_call: -
v_call: TRBV11-2
j_call: TRBJ1-4
cdr3_aa: CASSLSPGEQEKLFF
cdr3_nt: TGTGCCAGCAGCTTATCTCCAGGGGAGCAAGAAAAACTGTTTTTT

clone_size: -
d_call: -
v_call: TRBV4-1
j_call: TRBJ2-7
cdr3_aa: CASSQGDFWVKQYF
cdr3_nt: TGCGCCAGCAGCCAAGGGGATTTCTGGGTGAAGCAGTACTTC

clone_size: -
d_call: -
v_call: TRBV11-2
j_call: TRBJ2-7
cdr3_aa: CASSFTGSGPYEQYF
cdr3_nt: TGTGCCAGCAGCTTCACCGGGTCAGGCCCCTACGAGCAGTACTTC

clone_size: -
d_call: -
v_call: TRBV7-2
j_call: TRBJ2-4
cdr3_aa: CASSRTGAKNIQYF
cdr3_nt: TGTGCCAGCAGCCGGACTGGAGCCAAAAACATTCAGTACTTC

clone_size: -
d_call: -
v_call: TRBV27
j_call: TRBJ2-4
cdr3_aa: CASSLGQGMNIQYF
cdr3_nt: TGTGCCAGCAGTTTAGGCCAGGGTATGAACATTCAGTACTTC

clone_size: -
d_call: TRBD1
v_call: TRBV11-1
j_call: TRBJ1-5
cdr3_aa: CASSTGQGANQPQHF
cdr3_nt: TGTGCCAGCAGCACGGGACAGGGGGCCAATCAGCCCCAGCATTTT

clone_size: -
d_call: -
v_call: TRBV6-1
j_call: TRBJ1-6
cdr3_aa: CASSEVGPPGSPLHF
cdr3_nt: TGTGCCAGCAGTGAAGTAGGCCCGCCCGGTTCACCCCTCCACTTT

clone_size: few
d_call: -
v_call: TRBV5-8
j_call: TRBJ1-4
cdr3_aa: CASSLASEKLFF
cdr3_nt: TGTGCCAGCAGCTTGGCTTCAGAAAAACTGTTTTTT

clone_size: -
d_call: TRBD1
v_call: TRBV10-3
j_call: TRBJ2-1
cdr3_aa: CATHRDRTQNEQFF
cdr3_nt: TGTGCCACTCACCGGGACAGGACCCAAAATGAGCAGTTCTTC